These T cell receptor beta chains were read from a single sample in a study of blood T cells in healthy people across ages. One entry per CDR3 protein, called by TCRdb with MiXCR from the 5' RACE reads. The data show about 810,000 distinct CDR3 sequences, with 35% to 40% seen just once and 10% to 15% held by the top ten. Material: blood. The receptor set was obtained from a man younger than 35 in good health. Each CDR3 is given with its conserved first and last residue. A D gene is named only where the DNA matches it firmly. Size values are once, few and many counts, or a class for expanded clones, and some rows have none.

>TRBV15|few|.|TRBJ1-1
CATSRGQFQPNTEAFF
TGTGCCACCAGCAGAGGCCAGTTTCAGCCTAACACTGAAGCTTTCTTT
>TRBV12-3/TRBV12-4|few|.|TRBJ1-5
CASNEGSGNQPQHF
TGTGCCAGCAACGAGGGGTCGGGCAATCAGCCCCAGCATTTT
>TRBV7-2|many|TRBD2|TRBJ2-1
CASSSIAGGPYNEQFF
TGTGCCAGCAGTTCTATAGCGGGGGGTCCCTACAATGAGCAGTTCTTC
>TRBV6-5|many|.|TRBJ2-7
CASSHRGRDFSYEQYF
TGTGCCAGCAGTCACCGGGGTCGGGACTTCTCCTACGAGCAGTACTTC
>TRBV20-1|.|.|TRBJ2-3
CSAFIGGTHRTDTQYF
TGCAGTGCGTTCATAGGGGGGACTCACCGCACAGATACGCAGTATTTT
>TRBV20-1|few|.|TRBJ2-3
CSARALGRTDTQYF
TGCAGTGCTAGGGCCCTGGGGCGAACGGATACGCAGTATTTT
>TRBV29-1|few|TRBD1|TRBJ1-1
CSVGDRILTEAFF
TGCAGCGTCGGGGACAGGATTTTGACTGAAGCTTTCTTT
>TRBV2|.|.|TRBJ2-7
CASSRTEVPTYEQYF
TGTGCCAGCAGTCGGACAGAAGTCCCCACCTACGAGCAGTACTTC
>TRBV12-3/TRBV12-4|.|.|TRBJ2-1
CASSFSGYEQFF
TGTGCCAGCAGTTTTTCGGGCTATGAGCAGTTCTTC
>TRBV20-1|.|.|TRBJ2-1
CSANWDQINEQFF
TGCAGTGCTAACTGGGACCAGATTAATGAGCAGTTCTTC
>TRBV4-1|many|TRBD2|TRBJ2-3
CASSQVLSGGQDTQYF
TGCGCCAGCAGCCAAGTGCTTAGCGGGGGGCAAGATACGCAGTATTTT
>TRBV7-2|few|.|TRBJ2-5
CASSLVSLGETQYF
TGTGCCAGCAGCTTAGTGAGTCTGGGTGAGACCCAGTACTTC
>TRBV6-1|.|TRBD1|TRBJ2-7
CASSPTRDSTYEQYF
TGTGCCAGCAGTCCAACCCGGGACAGTACCTACGAGCAGTACTTC
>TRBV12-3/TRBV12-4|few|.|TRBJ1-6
CASSAQAGSNSPLHF
TGTGCCAGCAGTGCCCAGGCTGGTAGTAATTCACCCCTCCACTTT
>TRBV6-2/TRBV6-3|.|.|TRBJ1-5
CASSPGSNSNQPQHF
TGTGCCAGCAGCCCGGGGAGCAATAGCAATCAGCCCCAGCATTTT
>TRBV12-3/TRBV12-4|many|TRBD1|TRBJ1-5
CASSSITGGLQHF
TGTGCCAGCAGTTCAATAACAGGGGGACTTCAGCATTTT
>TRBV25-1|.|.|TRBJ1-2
CASGWDGNYGYTF
TGTGCCAGCGGTTGGGACGGAAACTATGGCTACACCTTC
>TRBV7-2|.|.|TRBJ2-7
CASSPGVSYNEQYF
TGTGCCAGCAGCCCCGGGGTTTCCTACAATGAGCAGTACTTC
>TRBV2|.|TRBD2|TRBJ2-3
CASRTGLAGSDTQYF
TGTGCCAGCCGTACGGGACTAGCGGGGTCGGATACGCAGTATTTT
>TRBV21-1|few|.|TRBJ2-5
CASSTDRPPMGALVETQYF
TGTGCCAGCAGCACGGACCGGCCCCCAATGGGAGCGTTGGTAGAGACCCAGTACTTC
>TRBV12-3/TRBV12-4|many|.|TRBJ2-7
CASRQGFSYEQYF
TGTGCCAGCAGACAGGGTTTCTCCTACGAGCAGTACTTC
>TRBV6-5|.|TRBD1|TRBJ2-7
CASSYPFTGQGRPYEQYF
TGTGCCAGCAGTTACCCGTTTACGGGACAGGGGCGTCCCTACGAGCAGTACTTC
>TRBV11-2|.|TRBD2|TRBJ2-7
CASSLDPSTSGGPLLENEQYF
TGTGCCAGCAGCTTAGACCCTTCGACTAGCGGGGGACCCCTTTTAGAAAATGAGCAGTACTTC
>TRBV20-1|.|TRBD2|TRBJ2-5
CSALRQGLAGAQETQYF
TGCAGTGCTCTCCGACAGGGACTAGCGGGGGCTCAAGAGACCCAGTACTTC
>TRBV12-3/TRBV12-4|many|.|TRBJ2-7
CASRPSLGSPSYEQYF
TGTGCCAGCAGGCCCAGCCTGGGTTCCCCCTCCTACGAGCAGTACTTC
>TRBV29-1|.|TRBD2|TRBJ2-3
CSAGGTREDTQYF
TGCAGCGCTGGCGGGACTAGGGAAGATACGCAGTATTTT
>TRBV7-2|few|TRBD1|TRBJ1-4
CASSWDRAGEKLFF
TGTGCCAGCAGCTGGGACAGGGCCGGTGAAAAACTGTTTTTT
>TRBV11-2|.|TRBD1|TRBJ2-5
CASSTQGAYQETQYF
TGTGCCAGCAGCACGCAGGGGGCCTACCAAGAGACCCAGTACTTC
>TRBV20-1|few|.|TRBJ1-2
CSAPEAYGYTF
TGCAGTGCCCCGGAGGCCTATGGCTACACCTTC
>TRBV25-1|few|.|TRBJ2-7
CASSAGPEIFSYEQYF
TGTGCCAGCAGCGCGGGGCCAGAGATCTTCTCCTACGAGCAGTACTTC
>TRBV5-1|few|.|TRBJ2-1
CASSVANLAEEQFF
TGCGCCAGCAGCGTGGCCAACTTAGCGGAAGAGCAGTTCTTC
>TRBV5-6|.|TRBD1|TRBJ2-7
CASSLTGQGNSYEQYF
TGTGCCAGCAGTCTGACAGGACAGGGGAACTCCTACGAGCAGTACTTC
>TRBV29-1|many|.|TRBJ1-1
CSVRRADEAFF
TGCAGCGTTCGACGAGCCGACGAAGCTTTCTTT
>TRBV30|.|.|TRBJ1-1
CAWSVDLGTEAFF
TGTGCCTGGAGTGTAGACTTGGGCACTGAAGCTTTCTTT
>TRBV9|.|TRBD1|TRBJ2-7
CASSVGQGPGYEQYF
TGTGCCAGCAGCGTAGGACAGGGGCCAGGGTACGAGCAGTACTTC
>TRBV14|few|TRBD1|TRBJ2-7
CASSQAGQGGWDYEQYF
TGTGCCAGCAGCCAAGCTGGACAGGGCGGTTGGGACTACGAGCAGTACTTC
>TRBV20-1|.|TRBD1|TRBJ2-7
CSASKGTGGYEQYF
TGCAGTGCTAGTAAGGGGACAGGGGGTTACGAGCAGTACTTC
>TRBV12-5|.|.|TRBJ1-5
CASGLMTGGSNQPQHF
TGTGCTAGTGGTTTGATGACAGGTGGGTCCAATCAGCCCCAGCATTTT
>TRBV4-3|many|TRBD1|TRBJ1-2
CASSQDRKTGGDGYTF
TGCGCCAGCAGCCAAGATCGGAAGACAGGGGGCGATGGCTACACCTTC
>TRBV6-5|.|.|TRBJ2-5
CASSYSIGDQETQYF
TGTGCCAGCAGTTACTCGATAGGGGACCAAGAGACCCAGTACTTC
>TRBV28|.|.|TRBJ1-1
CASSPPSGRTEAFF
TGTGCCAGCAGTCCCCCCTCGGGCCGAACTGAAGCTTTCTTT
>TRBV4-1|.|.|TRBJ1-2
CASSQSREPGGYTF
TGCGCCAGCAGCCAGTCGAGGGAGCCGGGTGGCTACACCTTC
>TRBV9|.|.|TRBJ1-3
CASSVAQADTIYF
TGTGCCAGCAGCGTAGCCCAGGCGGACACCATATATTTT